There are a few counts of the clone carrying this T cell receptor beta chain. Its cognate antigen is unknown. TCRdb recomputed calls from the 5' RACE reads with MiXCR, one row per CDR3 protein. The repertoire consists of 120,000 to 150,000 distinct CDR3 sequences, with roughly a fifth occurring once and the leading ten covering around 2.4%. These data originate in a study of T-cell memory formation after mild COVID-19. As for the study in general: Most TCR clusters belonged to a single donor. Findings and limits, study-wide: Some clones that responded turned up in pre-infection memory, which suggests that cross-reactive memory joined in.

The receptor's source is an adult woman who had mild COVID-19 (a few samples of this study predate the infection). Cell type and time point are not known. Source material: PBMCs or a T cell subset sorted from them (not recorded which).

The CDR3: CASSPGGDRGRDTQYF. Here the CDR3 DNA reads TGTGCCAGCAGCCCGGGGGGGGACAGGGGTAGGGATACGCAGTATTTT. The V gene is TRBV5-5, the J gene TRBJ2-3; 10 bases are a match to TRBD1. J gave up 6 bases and V 4 bases, and 11 bases lay outside the gene matches. The CDR3 loop spans 16 amino acids. Germline V gene sequence: CDR1 SGHKS, CDR2 YYEKEE (reference sequence).